Below are 14 T cell receptor beta chains sequenced from a single sample in a study of blood T cell repertoires in COVID-19. This table comes from immunoSEQ multiplex PCR, and its TCRdb copy is limited to in-frame clones, with some not included. The sample has 150,000 or so clones, around 84% seen once; the top ten hold over 5%. Sequenced material: peripheral blood. Source of these receptors: a woman aged 50 to 60 with COVID-19, enrolled during active disease.

The chain recombines TRBV5-1 with TRBJ1-1; D gene ambiguous. Per the germline V gene, CDR1 is SGHRS and CDR2 is YFSETQ. V lost 4 bases to trimming and J lost 7 bases, with 14 bases between them. The CDR3 covers 13 residues. The CDR3 loop is CASSTDGEGEAFF. Here the CDR3 DNA reads TGCGCCAGCAGCACGGACGGGGAGGGTGAAGCTTTCTTT.

The chain carries TRBV28 and TRBJ2-3; a weak D match, TRBD2 (6 bases). The CDR3 is 13 residues long. From germline, CDR1 is MDHEN and CDR2 SYDVKM. V dropped 10 bases and J dropped 5 bases, with 16 bases sitting between them. The CDR3 DNA sequence: TGTGCCACCCAACGGGGGAATCAAGATACGCAGTATTTT. It codes for CATQRGNQDTQYF.

The chain uses TRBV7-9 and TRBJ2-1; TRBD2 matches 12 bases. Per germline, CDR1 SEHNR and CDR2 FQNEAQ (reference sequence). This CDR3 spans 17 amino acids. The J segment lost 5 bases and the V segment lost 5 bases, leaving 10 bases of the junction unmatched. The CDR3 region is CASSGEMTSGGHNEQFF. CDR3 bases: TGTGCCAGCAGCGGAGAGATGACTAGCGGGGGACACAATGAGCAGTTCTTC.

This clone has just one count. The sample contains more than one DNA sequence encoding this CDR3. V is TRBV5-4 and J is TRBJ1-2, with 11 bases identical to TRBD1. Germline CDR1 SGHNT, CDR2 YYREEE (reference sequence). J was trimmed by 4 bases and V by 0 bases; bases with no gene match: 5. The CDR3 has 16 residues. CDR3 in amino acids: CASSLAGTGGLYGYTF. The CDR3 DNA is TGTGCCAGCAGCTTGGCCGGGACAGGGGGGCTCTATGGCTACACCTTC. The full variable domain, with the rest looked up from reference TRBV5-4 and TRBJ1-2, is ETGVTQSPTHLIKTRGQQVTLRCSSQSGHNTVSWYQQALGQGPQFIFQYYREEENGRGNFPPRFSGLQFPNYSSELNVNALELDDSALYLCASSLAGTGGLYGYTFGSGTRLTVV.

The chain employs TRBV24-1 and TRBJ2-7; D is perhaps TRBD1 (5 bases). V lost 4 bases and J lost 2, with 11 bases in between. In germline, CDR1 is KGHDR, CDR2 SFDVKD. The CDR3 consists of 14 residues. CDR3 sequence (DNA): TGTGCCACCAGTGAAAGGGGCTCTACCTACGAGCAGTACTTC. It is translated as CATSERGSTYEQYF.

J is TRBJ2-1 and V is TRBV6-2 or TRBV6-3, with 7 nucleotides matching TRBD2. Germline assignment: CDR1 MNHEY and CDR2 SVGEGT. Trimming cost V 6 bases and J 4 bases; bases outside gene matches: 9. The length of the CDR3 is 15 residues. This CDR3 is CASSSGGAGYNEQFF. CDR3 DNA: TGTGCCAGCAGCTCCGGGGGAGCGGGGTACAATGAGCAGTTCTTC.

This clone was seen a single time. The rearrangement joins TRBV27 to TRBJ2-5; a weak D match, TRBD2 (5 bases). The length of the CDR3 is 8 residues. From germline, CDR1 is MNHEY and CDR2 SMNVEV (reference sequence). V was trimmed by 11 bases and J by 7 bases, leaving 5 bases between them. The CDR3 nucleotides are TGTGCCGGAGGGACCCAGTACTTC. This encodes CAGGTQYF.

The V call is TRBV25-1, the J call TRBJ2-5, with D tentatively TRBD2 (5 bases). This CDR3 comprises 15 residues. The germline V gene encodes CDR1 MGHDK and CDR2 SYGVNS. V was cut by 3 bases and J by 1 base, with 12 bases left in between. CDR3 coding DNA: TGTGCCAGCAGTGATGCGGGTTCCCCCCAAGAGACCCAGTACTTC. It yields the protein CASSDAGSPQETQYF.

The V gene is TRBV4-3, the J gene TRBJ2-1; 7 bases align to TRBD1. CDR3 size: 16 residues. From germline, CDR1 is LGHNA and CDR2 YSLEER. Unmatched junction bases numbered 9, after V lost 3 bases and J lost 4 bases. The CDR3 loop reads CASSQEPGQKYNEQFF. Here the CDR3 DNA reads TGCGCCAGCAGCCAGGAGCCGGGACAGAAGTACAATGAGCAGTTCTTC.

V usage is TRBV7-2 and J usage is TRBJ2-1; 9 nucleotides match TRBD2. The V and J ends lost 5 bases and 9 bases, in that order; junction bases with no gene match: 8. The CDR3 has 14 amino acids. Germline lookup yields CDR1 SGHTA and CDR2 FQGNSA. The CDR3 DNA follows: TGTGCCAGCAGCGCGAAGGGACTAGCAGCTGAGCAGTTCTTC. Protein sequence: CASSAKGLAAEQFF.

This clone came up once. The CDR3 sequence: CASSQLAGDTDTQYF. In DNA form, the CDR3 reads TGTGCCAGCAGCCAATTAGCGGGTGACACAGATACGCAGTATTTT. This chain uses TRBV3-1 (or the pseudogene TRBV3-2) with TRBJ2-3; 7 bases are a match to TRBD2. Germline V gene sequence: CDR1 LGHDT, CDR2 YNNKEL (reference sequence). CDR3 size: 15 residues. Trimming at V came to 2 bases and at J to 2 bases, leaving 4 bases not matched to a gene.

V is TRBV9 and J is TRBJ2-1, with TRBD2 matching over 9 bases. The germline CDR1 and CDR2 sequences are SGDLS and YYNGEE. The CDR3 consists of 15 residues. V lost 2 bases, J lost 5 bases, and 5 bases stayed unmatched. The CDR3 bases are TGTGCCAGCAGCGTTAGCGGGGGAGGGGACAATGAGCAGTTCTTC. Its protein is CASSVSGGGDNEQFF. Variable domain in full (rest from reference TRBV9 and TRBJ2-1): DSGVTQTPKHLITATGQRVTLRCSPRSGDLSVYWYQQSLDQGLQFLIQYYNGEERAKGNILERFSAQQFPDLHSELNLSSLELGDSALYFCASSVSGGGDNEQFFGPGTRLTVL.

V is TRBV4-1 and J is TRBJ2-7; 7 nucleotides line up with TRBD2. There are 13 residues in the CDR3. The V and J ends lost 5 bases and 6 bases, in that order; junction bases with no gene match: 7. CDR1 and CDR2 from the germline V gene are MGHRA and YSYEKL. The CDR3 reads CASSGEGGLEQYF. Written as DNA, the CDR3 is TGCGCCAGCAGCGGGGAGGGTGGGCTCGAGCAGTACTTC.

The DNA for the CDR3 is TGTGCCAGCAGCCCATTAGGACTTAGGGAGCAGTTCTTC. It is translated as CASSPLGLREQFF. The chain has TRBV7-3 and TRBJ2-1; possibly TRBD2 for D (5 bases). The CDR3 spans 13 residues. V was trimmed by 5 bases and J by 10 bases, leaving 15 bases between them. CDR1 and CDR2 from the germline V gene are SGHTA and FQGTGA.